This T cell receptor beta chain was sequenced during a study of blood T cell repertoires in COVID-19. Study context: The United States, Italy and Spain provided the acute and convalescent COVID-19 samples.

Authors' data handling: Estimated nucleated cell counts came from reference gene primer amplification. Sequencing used immunoSEQ multiplex PCR; TCRdb keeps in-frame clones, though not all of them. V and J calls and clone size come straight from that table; D and trimming were deduced from the DNA. Seen here are over 200,000 clones, approximately 92% observed once, and the top ten hold 2% to 3%. CDR1 and CDR2 (germline): LNHDA, SQIVND (reference sequence). Trimming cost V 5 bases and J 8 bases, with 16 bases left between them. The CDR3 sequence is 15 residues long. The V and J genes are TRBV19 and TRBJ1-6; D perhaps matches TRBD1 (6 bases). The receptor was isolated from a young adult with COVID-19, enrolled during active disease. The sample taken for sequencing was peripheral blood. The CDR3 DNA reads as TGTGCCAGTAGTTACGGTGAGGGGGTTCATTCACCCCTCCACTTT. Translated, it gives CASSYGEGVHSPLHF. Using reference TRBV19 and TRBJ1-6 for the parts outside the CDR3, the full variable domain is DGGITQSPKYLFRKEGQNVTLSCEQNLNHDAMYWYRQDPGQGLRLIYYSQIVNDFQKGDIAEGYSVSREKKESFPLTVTSAQKNPTAFYLCASSYGEGVHSPLHFGNGTRLTVT.